Reported below is one T cell receptor (beta chain). Its antigen is currently unknown. With each sample, at least 5 micrograms of total RNA were extracted. The sample originates from a study of blood T cells in healthy people across ages. It was with a sample-barcoded 5' primer and a J-beta primer mix that a second PCR of roughly 7 to 12 cycles was run. The study obtained at least 3 million CDR3-containing paired-end reads from every sample. From the 5' RACE reads, TCRdb called clonotypes with MiXCR, one entry per CDR3 protein. The data hold around 1.5 million distinct CDR3 sequences, with around 55% observed a single time. General study results and limits: Greater diversity and more naive CD4+ cells were seen in long-lived donors than in aged donors.

The TCR originated in a young man in good health. The sequencing input was blood.

The CDR3 sequence is CASSSTVYSNQPQHF. The CDR3 nucleotides read TGTGCCAGCAGCTCTACAGTCTATAGCAATCAGCCCCAGCATTTT. The chain carries TRBV7-9 and TRBJ1-5; D call uncertain. CDR3 length: 15 amino acids. Trimming removed 4 bases at V and 0 bases at J, with 10 bases between. CDR1 is SEHNR, CDR2 FQNEAQ, per germline (reference sequence).